The 16 T cell receptor beta chains given below trace back to one sample, sequenced in a study of regulatory T cells in long-lasting Graves disease. Both iRepertoire HTBI primers and Arm-PCR of CDR3 regions were used to build the TCR beta libraries. TCRdb reprocessed the multiplex PCR reads via MiXCR and lists one record per CDR3 protein. The data hold around 400,000 distinct CDR3 sequences, with approximately 16% observed a single time. Time point in this sample: newly diagnosed GD, antithyroid drugs for less than 3 months. Extracted RNA from PBMCs served as the source of the TCR library. The data were also submitted as part of a second study, on T cells in Graves' hyperthyroidism and ophthalmopathy.

This material consisted of peripheral blood mononuclear cells (PBMCs), taken at new diagnosis, from a patient treated with antithyroid drugs. Source of these receptors: a woman in her thirties or forties with Graves disease.

This clonotype has ten or more counts. This sequence joins TRBV9 and TRBJ2-3, with 7 bases that match TRBD2. CDR1 SGDLS and CDR2 YYNGEE come from the germline V gene. J lost 4 bases, V lost 2 bases, and 7 bases had no gene match. This CDR3 spans 15 amino acids. The CDR3 region is CASSVEREGADTQYF. The CDR3 DNA is TGTGCCAGCAGCGTTGAGCGGGAAGGGGCAGATACGCAGTATTTT.

In its sample, this clonotype was seen many times. The chain uses TRBV2 and TRBJ1-5; weak D call: TRBD1 (5 bases). The germline CDR1 and CDR2 sequences are SNHLY and FYNNEI. V dropped 2 bases and J dropped 7 bases, with 15 bases sitting between them. CDR3 length equals 15 residues. Written as DNA, the CDR3 is TGTGCCAGCAGTGAAATTGGGGCAGGGCGGCAGCCCCAGCATTTT. Translating it yields CASSEIGAGRQPQHF.

The rearrangement joins TRBV7-9 to TRBJ2-1, with 10 positions matching TRBD1. This CDR3 is built from 13 residues. The V segment lost 8 bases and the J segment 8 bases; nucleotides outside the gene matches: 6. Germline values: CDR1 SEHNR, CDR2 FQNEAQ (reference sequence). The CDR3 DNA reads as TGTGCCAGCCGGGACAGGGGTACCGATGAGCAGTTCTTC. Amino acid sequence: CASRDRGTDEQFF.

This clonotype appeared a few times. J is TRBJ2-1 and V is TRBV9, with D possibly TRBD1 on 6 matching bases. CDR3 length: 15 amino acids. Germline CDR1 SGDLS, CDR2 YYNGEE. The V end was cut by 0 bases, the J end by 4 bases, with 11 bases between. The CDR3 reads CASSVAGQKYNEQFF. In nucleotides, the CDR3 is TGTGCCAGCAGCGTAGCCGGACAGAAATACAATGAGCAGTTCTTC.

A remark on this clonotype: This sequence may be a read error, since a much larger clone differs from it by one base. The rearrangement uses TRBV12-3 or TRBV12-4 and TRBJ1-1; TRBD1 aligns across 9 bases. The length of the CDR3 is 14 residues. The CDR3 sequence is CASNLQGADTGAFF. Here the CDR3 DNA reads TGTGCCAGCAACCTACAGGGGGCGGACACTGGAGCTTTCTTT.

A word on this clonotype: It differs at one base from a far larger clone, so likely a read error. This chain connects TRBV28 to TRBJ1-5, with D unclear. The V gene's germline CDR1 is MDHEN and CDR2 SYDVKM. The CDR3 extends over 15 amino acids. The CDR3 here is CAISPSTNSNQPRHF. The CDR3 DNA is TGTGCCATCAGTCCCTCTACGAATAGCAATCAGCCCCGGCATTTT.

A word on this clonotype: This clone may be a read error of a much larger clone one base away. This chain links TRBV29-1 with TRBJ2-1; maybe TRBD2 (6 bases). This CDR3 has 11 residues. The germline CDR1 and CDR2 sequences are SQVTM and ANQGSEA. V dropped 8 bases and J dropped 4 bases, with 9 bases sitting between them. CDR3 DNA: TGCAGCCACGGGGGATACAATGAGCAGTTCTTC. Its translation: CSHGGYNEQFF.

The gene calls are TRBV19 and TRBJ2-7; D ambiguous. Trimming shortened V by 4 bases and J by 12 bases, and 16 bases separated the two germline ends. The CDR3 loop spans 12 amino acids. The V gene's germline CDR1 is LNHDA and CDR2 SQIVND (reference sequence). DNA for the CDR3: TGTGCCAGTAGTACCTCCTTCTGGGGTGGGTACTTC. Translation: CASSTSFWGGYF.

Only one count was recorded for this clonotype. A far larger clone is a single base away, which makes a read error likely. The chain carries TRBV28 and TRBJ2-4; D may match TRBD1 or TRBD2 (5 bases each). The J call may be mistaken, given a closer DNA end match to TRBJ2-7. Germline V gene sequence: CDR1 MDHEN, CDR2 SYDVKM. The CDR3 spans 14 residues. The CDR3 here is CASSDSGAPYEQYF. The CDR3 bases are TGTGCCAGCAGTGATTCCGGGGCTCCCTACGAGCAGTACTTC.

V is TRBV4-2 and J is TRBJ1-3; no reliable D call. The CDR3 extends over 12 amino acids. The germline V and J ends were trimmed by 0 bases and 5 bases, with 2 bases remaining between them. Germline V gene data show CDR1 as LGHNA and CDR2 as YNFKEQ. CDR3 sequence: CASSQDRNTIYF. The CDR3 DNA reads TGTGCCAGCAGCCAAGATCGAAACACCATATATTTT.

This clonotype was counted many times. The genes are TRBV27 and TRBJ1-4; no clear D. V dropped 5 bases and J dropped 2 bases, with 9 bases sitting between them. Germline CDR1 reads MNHEY; CDR2 reads SMNVEV (reference sequence). This CDR3 spans 14 amino acids. CDR3 residues: CASSPWRTNEKLFF. The CDR3 DNA sequence: TGTGCCAGCAGTCCCTGGCGTACTAATGAAAAACTGTTTTTT.

The CDR3 DNA reads as TGTGCCAGCAGTGCCGGGACAGCCTTGACTAGTGGAGAGACCCAGTACTTC. It encodes CASSAGTALTSGETQYF. The chain is built from TRBV2 and TRBJ2-5, with D maybe TRBD1 (7 bases). The CDR3 covers 17 residues. Germline V gives CDR1 SNHLY, CDR2 FYNNEI. The V end lost 4 bases, the J end lost 4 bases, and 22 bases lay between the germline ends.

This clonotype showed up many times. V is TRBV2 and J is TRBJ2-3, with D tentatively TRBD2 (6 bases). This CDR3 has 15 residues. V lost 1 base and J 0 bases, leaving 8 bases between the germline ends. Germline CDR1 is SNHLY and CDR2 is FYNNEI. Written as DNA, the CDR3 is TGTGCCAGCAGTGAAGGGGACTGGAGCACAGATACGCAGTATTTT. This sequence encodes CASSEGDWSTDTQYF. The variable domain in full, with the rest retrieved from reference TRBV2 and TRBJ2-3, is EPEVTQTPSHQVTQMGQEVILRCVPISNHLYFYWYRQILGQKVEFLVSFYNNEISEKSEIFDDQFSVERPDGSNFTLKIRSTKLEDSAMYFCASSEGDWSTDTQYFGPGTRLTVL.

This clonotype was found a few times. The chain carries TRBV18 and TRBJ2-1, with TRBD2 matching over 8 bases. CDR3 length: 18 amino acids. V was clipped by 3 bases and J by 3 bases; unmatched bases: 13. CDR1 and CDR2 from the germline V gene are KGHSH and LQKENI. This CDR3 is CASSPPGLDFRFYNEQFF. The CDR3, as DNA: TGTGCCAGCTCACCCCCGGGACTAGATTTTCGCTTCTACAATGAGCAGTTCTTC.

The table lists this clonotype with many counts. Sequence at one end of the junction differs from germline and may be a read error. This chain uses TRBV28 with TRBJ2-3; TRBD2 agrees at 9 bases. This CDR3 comprises 15 residues. The germline gives CDR1 MDHEN, CDR2 SYDVKM. CDR3 nucleotides: TGTGCCAGCAGTCCTCCCGGGACTAGCAGAGATACGCAGTATTTT. Translating gives CASSPPGTSRDTQYF. Full variable domain (remainder filled in from reference TRBV28 and TRBJ2-3): DVKVTQSSRYLVKRTGEKVFLECVQDMDHENMFWYRQDPGLGLRLIYFSYDVKMKEKGDIPEGYSVSREKKERFSLILESASTNQTSMYLCASSPPGTSRDTQYFGPGTRLTVL.

This clonotype was seen ten or more times. The chain has TRBV29-1 and TRBJ1-1, with 9 positions matching TRBD1. Germline trimming cut 3 bases from V and 5 bases from J; bases unmatched to any gene: 7. Germline-derived CDR1 and CDR2 are SQVTM and ANQGSEA. The CDR3 spans 14 residues. CDR3 protein: CSVEPTGGYTEAFF. As DNA, the CDR3 is TGCAGCGTTGAGCCTACAGGGGGCTATACTGAAGCTTTCTTT. The variable domain in full, with the rest retrieved from reference TRBV29-1 and TRBJ1-1, is SAVISQKPSRDICQRGTSLTIQCQVDSQVTMMFWYRQQPGQSLTLIATANQGSEATYESGFVIDKFPISRPNLTFSTLTVSNMSPEDSSIYLCSVEPTGGYTEAFFGQGTRLTVV.